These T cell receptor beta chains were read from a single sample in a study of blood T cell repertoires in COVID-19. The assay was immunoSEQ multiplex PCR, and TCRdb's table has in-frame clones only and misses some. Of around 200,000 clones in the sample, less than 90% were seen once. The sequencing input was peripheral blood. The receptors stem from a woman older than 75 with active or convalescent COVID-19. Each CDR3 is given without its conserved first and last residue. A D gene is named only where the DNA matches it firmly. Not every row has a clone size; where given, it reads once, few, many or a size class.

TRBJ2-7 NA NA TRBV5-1 ASSLEPDPYEQY
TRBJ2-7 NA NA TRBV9 ASSARATERGYEQY
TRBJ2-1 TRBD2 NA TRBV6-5 ASRTSLAGYNEQF
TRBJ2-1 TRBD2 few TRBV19 ASSIILAGVPSNEQF
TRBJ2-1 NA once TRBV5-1 ASSLGGVNEQF
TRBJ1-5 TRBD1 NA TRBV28 ASRDRLINQPQH
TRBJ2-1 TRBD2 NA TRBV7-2 ASSEVAGRAIYNEQF
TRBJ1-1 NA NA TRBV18 ASSINRDIVEAF
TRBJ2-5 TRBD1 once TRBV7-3 ASSLLGGHQETQY
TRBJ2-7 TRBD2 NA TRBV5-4 ASSPALTSVSYEQY
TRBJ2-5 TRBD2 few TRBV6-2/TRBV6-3 ASSYSRGGTSGGATPPTQY
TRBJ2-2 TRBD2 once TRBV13 ASSLEAGGLAGELF
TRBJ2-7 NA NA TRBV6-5 ASTLRGGSYEQY
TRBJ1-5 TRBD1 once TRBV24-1 ATSDQDRGPDNQPQH
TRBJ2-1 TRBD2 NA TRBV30 AWSVLSGNRYEQF
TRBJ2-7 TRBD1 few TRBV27 ASEAAGTGGREQY
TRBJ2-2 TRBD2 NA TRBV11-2 ASSSGLAGGAGELF
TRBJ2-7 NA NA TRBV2 ASSELSRGSYEQY
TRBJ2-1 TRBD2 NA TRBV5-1 ASSLRLAGNSGINEQF
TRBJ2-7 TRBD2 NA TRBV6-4 ASTGTSGCYEQY
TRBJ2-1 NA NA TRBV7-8 ASSPTGGSGTPNNEQF
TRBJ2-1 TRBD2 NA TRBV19 ASSSSVAGSLYNEQF
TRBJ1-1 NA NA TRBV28 ASNNRVTEAF
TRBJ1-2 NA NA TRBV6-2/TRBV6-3 ASSSGTLKANYGYT
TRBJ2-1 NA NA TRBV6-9 ASRPPRLRPYNEQF
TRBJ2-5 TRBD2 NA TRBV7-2 ASSPGGSGQETQY
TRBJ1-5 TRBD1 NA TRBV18 ASSQGQGANQPQH
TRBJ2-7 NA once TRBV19 ASSTGPSSYEQY
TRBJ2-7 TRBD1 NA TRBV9 ASSADRGSYEQY
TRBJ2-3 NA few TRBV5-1 ASSFRLSGGTDTQY
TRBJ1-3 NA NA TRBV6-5 ASSYDSGNTIY
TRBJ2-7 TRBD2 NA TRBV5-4 ASSLSLAGHEQY
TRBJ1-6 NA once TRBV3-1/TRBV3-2 ASSLTGLGSPLH
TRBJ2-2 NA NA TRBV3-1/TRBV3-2 ASSPDGGTGELF
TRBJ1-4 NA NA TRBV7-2 ASSLTSGMGEKLF
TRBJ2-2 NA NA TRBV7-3 ASSLRPLSVTGELF
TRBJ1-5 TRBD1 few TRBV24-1 ATSDFWDRFPNQPQH
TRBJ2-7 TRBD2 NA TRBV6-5 ASERTSGAYEQY
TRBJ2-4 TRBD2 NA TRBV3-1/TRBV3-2 ASSRTSGTENIQY
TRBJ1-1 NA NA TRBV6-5 ASSYRQSVNTEAF
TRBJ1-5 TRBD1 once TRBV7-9 ASSQGQGSNQPQH
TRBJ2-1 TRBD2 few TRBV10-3 AISGGPGLAGLYNEQF
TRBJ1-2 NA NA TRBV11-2 ASSSGGEANYGYT
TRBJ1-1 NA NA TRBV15 ATSRLQFTEAF
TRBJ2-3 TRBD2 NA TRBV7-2 ASSLTSALHTQY
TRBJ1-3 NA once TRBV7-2 ASSLVPGVGNTIY
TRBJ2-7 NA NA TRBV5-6 ASSSFEPPYEQY
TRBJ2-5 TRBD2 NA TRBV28 ASIEAGARKETQY
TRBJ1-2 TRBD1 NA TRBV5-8 ASSPGDRGLDYGYT
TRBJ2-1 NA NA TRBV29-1 SASVFLNNEQF
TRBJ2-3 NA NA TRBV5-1 ASSFGQQADTQY
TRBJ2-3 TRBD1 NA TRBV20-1 SAVQGNTQY
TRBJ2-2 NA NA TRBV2 ASSESRGGLAYGELF
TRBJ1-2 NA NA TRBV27 ASSERGALSYGYT
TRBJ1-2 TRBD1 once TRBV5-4 ASSPDRGQSWYGYT
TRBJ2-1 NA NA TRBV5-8 ASSQQENSYNEQF
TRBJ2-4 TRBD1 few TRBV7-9 ASSLQGTGRNIQY
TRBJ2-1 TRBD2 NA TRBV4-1 ASSQDYGTSSYNEQF
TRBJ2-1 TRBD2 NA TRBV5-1 ASSSPGLAIGEQF
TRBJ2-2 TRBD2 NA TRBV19 ASSTPASGRAFWTGELF